This T cell receptor beta chain was obtained from a study of blood T cell repertoires in COVID-19. Study background: From the United States, Italy and Spain came samples of acute and convalescent COVID-19. Sources were T cells, B-cell-depleted T cells, or PBMCs; the material itself was cDNA or gDNA.

Trimming cost V 0 bases and J 6 bases, with 11 bases left between them. Per germline, CDR1 LGHNA and CDR2 YNFKEQ. The CDR3 extends over 15 amino acids. Assay used: immunoSEQ multiplex PCR; TCRdb lists only in-frame clones, some missing. The sample records about 100,000 clones, around four fifths being singletons. This rearrangement joins TRBV4-2 to TRBJ1-4; tentative D call: TRBD1 (5 bases). Sequenced input: peripheral blood. The clonotype comes from a human donor in a cohort sampled during active COVID-19. CDR3 DNA sequence: TGTGCCAGCAGCCAAGATCTCGGCAGGGATGAAAAACTGTTTTTT. This translates into CASSQDLGRDEKLFF.